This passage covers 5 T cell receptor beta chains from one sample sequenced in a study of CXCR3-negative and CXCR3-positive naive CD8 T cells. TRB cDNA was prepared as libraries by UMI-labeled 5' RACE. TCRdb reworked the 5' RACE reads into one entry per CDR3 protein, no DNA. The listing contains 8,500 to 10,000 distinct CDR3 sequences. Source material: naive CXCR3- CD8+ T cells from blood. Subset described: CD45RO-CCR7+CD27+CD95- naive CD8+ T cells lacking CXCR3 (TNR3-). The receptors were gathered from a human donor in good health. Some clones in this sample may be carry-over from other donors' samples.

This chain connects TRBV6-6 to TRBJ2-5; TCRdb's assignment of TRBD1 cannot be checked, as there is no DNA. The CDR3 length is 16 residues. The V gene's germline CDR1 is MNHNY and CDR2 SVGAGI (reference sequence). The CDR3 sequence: CASSWGTGSYQETQYF.

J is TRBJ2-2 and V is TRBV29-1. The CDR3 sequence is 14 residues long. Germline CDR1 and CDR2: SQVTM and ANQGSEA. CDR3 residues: CSVVGLANTGELFF.

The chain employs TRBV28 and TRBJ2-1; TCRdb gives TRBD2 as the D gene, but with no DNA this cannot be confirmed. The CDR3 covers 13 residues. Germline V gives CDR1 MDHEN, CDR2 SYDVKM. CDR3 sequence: CASSFTGAGEQFF.

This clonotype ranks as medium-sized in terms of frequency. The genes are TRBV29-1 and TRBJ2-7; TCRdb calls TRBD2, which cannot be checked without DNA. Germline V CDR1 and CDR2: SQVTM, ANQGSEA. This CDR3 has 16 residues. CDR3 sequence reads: CSVLWMTSGSPYEQYF.

CDR3 region: CSALTWEGTQYF. The chain couples TRBV20-1 to TRBJ2-5; TCRdb's D gene call, TRBD2, goes unchecked for lack of DNA. The CDR3 is 12 amino acids. Germline CDR1 is DFQATT and CDR2 is SNEGSKA (reference sequence).